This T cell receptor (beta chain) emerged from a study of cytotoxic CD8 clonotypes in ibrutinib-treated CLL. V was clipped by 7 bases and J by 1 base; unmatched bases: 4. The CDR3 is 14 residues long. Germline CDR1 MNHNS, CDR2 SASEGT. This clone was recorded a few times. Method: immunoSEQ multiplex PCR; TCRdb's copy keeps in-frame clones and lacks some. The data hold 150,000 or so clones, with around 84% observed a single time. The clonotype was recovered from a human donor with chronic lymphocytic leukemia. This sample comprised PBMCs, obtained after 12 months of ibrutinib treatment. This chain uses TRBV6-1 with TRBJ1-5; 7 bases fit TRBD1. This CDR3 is CASTPGQSNQPQHF. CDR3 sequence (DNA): TGTGCCAGCACCCCGGGACAGAGCAATCAGCCCCAGCATTTT.